These 31 T cell receptor beta chains came from one sample sequenced in a study of T-cell reconstitution after alpha-beta-depleted transplantation in children. Preparing the TCRbeta library involved the use of unique molecular identifiers. TCRdb re-called the PCR reads with MiXCR, one entry per CDR3 protein. The sample includes some 600,000 distinct CDR3 sequences, about 15% of them seen just once. This specimen consisted of PBMCs from the stem cell graft donor, obtained from the stem cell graft. These receptors were collected from a human donor who donated a stem cell graft to a child with acute myeloid leukemia.

This clonotype was seen repeatedly, ten times or more. V and J are TRBV20-1 and TRBJ1-2, with TRBD1 as a possible D gene (5 bases). Trimming took 6 bases from V and 4 from J, leaving 9 bases between them. The CDR3 is 11 amino acids. CDR1 and CDR2 from the germline V gene are DFQATT and SNEGSKA (reference sequence). The CDR3 loop reads CSAGGAYGYTF. CDR3 nucleotide sequence: TGCAGTGCCGGAGGGGCCTATGGCTACACCTTC.

The chain employs TRBV6-6 and TRBJ2-1; D may be TRBD1 (5 bases). Per germline, CDR1 MNHNY and CDR2 SVGAGI (reference sequence). V was clipped by 2 bases and J by 8 bases, with 7 bases between them. CDR3 length: 12 residues. This CDR3 reads CASSYAGYEQFF. CDR3 sequence (DNA): TGTGCCAGCAGTTACGCAGGGTATGAGCAGTTCTTC.

This clonotype came up many times. V and J are TRBV6-4 and TRBJ1-2; 8 bases fit TRBD1. This CDR3 is built from 14 residues. The germline V gene has CDR1 MRHNA and CDR2 SNTAGT. V gave up 3 bases and J gave up 7 bases; unmatched junction bases: 7. The chain's CDR3 is CASSEGGDRGGYTF. The CDR3 DNA is TGTGCCAGCAGTGAAGGAGGAGACAGGGGTGGCTACACCTTC.

This clonotype was picked up many times. The CDR3 nucleotides read TGTGCCAGCAGAGAGTCTTACGGGTATAAGTATGGCTACACCTTC. Its translation is CASRESYGYKYGYTF. The chain has TRBV5-6 and TRBJ1-2; D uncertain. CDR1 is SGHDT and CDR2 is YYEEEE in the germline V gene. V lost 5 bases, J lost 5 bases, and 19 bases lay in between. The CDR3 runs to 15 residues.

This clonotype was detected only a few times. The chain uses TRBV12-3 or TRBV12-4 and TRBJ1-4; D perhaps matches TRBD1 (5 bases). There are 13 residues in the CDR3. With 4 bases removed from V and 7 bases from J, the gap between germline ends came to 10 bases. The CDR3 nucleotides read TGTGCCAGCAGTTGGGGACCTTCTGAAAAACTGTTTTTT. Encoded protein: CASSWGPSEKLFF.

For this clonotype: A much bigger clone sits one base away, suggesting this may be a read error. The chain recombines TRBV10-3 with TRBJ2-7, with D unresolved. The V gene lost 2 bases and the J gene lost 4 bases, with 9 bases spanning the gap. The germline gives CDR1 ENHRY, CDR2 SYGVKD. The length of the CDR3 is 13 residues. The CDR3 region is CAISENQDYEQYF. As DNA, the CDR3 is TGTGCCATCAGTGAGAACCAGGATTACGAGCAGTACTTC.

This clonotype was seen ten or more times. The J gene is TRBJ1-2, the V gene TRBV20-1; no definite D call. This CDR3 region has 13 residues. Germline V gene data show CDR1 as DFQATT and CDR2 as SNEGSKA (reference sequence). V lost 6 bases and J lost 4, with 15 bases in between. The CDR3 DNA is TGCAGTGCGCCTCGAGGGAGGGTCTATGGCTACACCTTC. Its translation: CSAPRGRVYGYTF.

The rearrangement uses TRBV5-1 and TRBJ2-1; D uncertain. The CDR3 runs 14 residues. The V and J ends lost 0 bases and 3 bases respectively, with 7 bases between them. Looked up from germline, CDR1 is SGHRS and CDR2 is YFSETQ. The CDR3 loop reads CASSLDTGYNEQFF. Written as DNA, the CDR3 is TGCGCCAGCAGCTTGGATACTGGCTACAATGAGCAGTTCTTC.

This chain connects TRBV4-3 to TRBJ2-7; 9 bases are shared with TRBD2. This CDR3 comprises 15 residues. After removal of 0 bases from V and 3 bases from J, the junction contained 3 bases not matched to a gene. CDR1 is LGHNA, CDR2 YSLEER, per germline. CDR3 coding DNA: TGCGCCAGCAGCCAAGAGGCGGGGGGGAACTACGAGCAGTACTTC. This translates into CASSQEAGGNYEQYF.

This clonotype was seen only a few times. The rearrangement joins TRBV11-1 to TRBJ2-3; no clear D. CDR3 length: 12 amino acids. The V end was cut by 6 bases, the J end by 2 bases, with 6 bases between. CDR1 and CDR2 (germline): SGHAT, FQDESV (reference sequence). CDR3 residues: CASRSVTDTQYF. The CDR3 bases are TGTGCCAGCAGATCGGTCACAGATACGCAGTATTTT.

The rearrangement joins TRBV7-3 to TRBJ2-7; a weak D match, TRBD2 (6 bases). Germline V CDR1 and CDR2: SGHTA, FQGTGA. The CDR3 sequence is 14 residues long. V was shortened by 2 bases and J by 2 bases, with 10 bases between the two germline ends. Here the CDR3 DNA reads TGTGCCAGCAGCTTATGGGGAGGCACCTACGAGCAGTACTTC. This encodes CASSLWGGTYEQYF. Using reference TRBV7-3 and TRBJ2-7 for the parts outside the CDR3, the full variable domain is GAGVSQTPSNKVTEKGKYVELRCDPISGHTALYWYRQSLGQGPEFLIYFQGTGAADDSGLPNDRFFAVRPEGSVSTLKIQRTERGDSAVYLCASSLWGGTYEQYFGPGTRLTVT.

The table lists this clonotype with a few counts. The chain uses TRBV7-3 and TRBJ2-7, with D possibly being TRBD1 or TRBD2 (6 bases each). The CDR3 sequence is 14 residues long. The V gene lost 4 bases and the J gene lost 3 bases, with 13 bases spanning the gap. Germline CDR1 is SGHTA and CDR2 is FQGTGA. CDR3 sequence (DNA): TGTGCCAGCAGCTCTTCCGGGGGCAACTACGAGCAGTACTTC. This codes for CASSSSGGNYEQYF. Variable domain in full (rest from reference TRBV7-3 and TRBJ2-7): GAGVSQTPSNKVTEKGKYVELRCDPISGHTALYWYRQSLGQGPEFLIYFQGTGAADDSGLPNDRFFAVRPEGSVSTLKIQRTERGDSAVYLCASSSSGGNYEQYFGPGTRLTVT.

This clonotype occurred a few times. The J gene is TRBJ2-6, the V gene TRBV6-1, with D possibly TRBD1 on 5 matching bases. V was clipped by 5 bases and J by 7 bases, with 18 bases between them. The CDR3 runs to 16 residues. The germline CDR1 and CDR2 sequences are MNHNS and SASEGT. CDR3 loop: CASSRDSSWGANVLTF. CDR3 nucleotide sequence: TGTGCCAGCAGTCGCGACAGCTCGTGGGGAGCCAACGTCCTGACTTTC.

A few counts support this clonotype. This chain links TRBV12-3 or TRBV12-4 with TRBJ2-5; D is possibly TRBD2 (5 bases). V was clipped by 8 bases and J by 3 bases, with 13 bases between them. The CDR3 loop spans 13 amino acids. CDR3 nucleotides: TGTGCCAGCGGCCGGACTGGGAAAGAGACCCAGTACTTC. Translating it yields CASGRTGKETQYF.

This clonotype was detected many times. The rearrangement uses TRBV20-1 and TRBJ2-5, with D possibly matching TRBD1 (5 bases). This CDR3 has 11 residues. V was clipped by 5 bases and J by 9 bases, with 13 bases between them. Germline CDR1 is DFQATT and CDR2 is SNEGSKA (reference sequence). DNA of the CDR3: TGCAGTGCTTTCAGGGCCCTTTCCCAGTACTTC. This translates into CSAFRALSQYF.

The rearrangement uses TRBV6-2 or TRBV6-3 and TRBJ2-7; 8 bases line up with TRBD2. The CDR3 has 14 residues. V lost 2 bases and J lost 2; bases outside the gene matches: 2. Germline V lookup: CDR1 MNHEY, CDR2 SVGEGT. For the CDR3, the DNA is TGTGCCAGCAGTTACGGACTAGCCGCCTACGAGCAGTACGTC. This gives the protein CASSYGLAAYEQYV.

In this sample, this clonotype turned up a few times. V is TRBV20-1 and J is TRBJ2-3; TRBD2 aligns across 10 bases. This CDR3 has 16 residues. Germline V gives CDR1 DFQATT, CDR2 SNEGSKA (reference sequence). V was clipped by 5 bases and J by 1 base; unmatched bases: 9. The CDR3: CSAPIAGGLGTDTQYF. CDR3 nucleotide sequence: TGCAGTGCTCCGATAGCGGGGGGCCTCGGCACAGATACGCAGTATTTT.

This clonotype was observed a few times. This chain links TRBV6-1 with TRBJ2-7, with D perhaps matching TRBD1 or TRBD2 (5 bases each). CDR1 MNHNS and CDR2 SASEGT come from the germline V gene. The CDR3 covers 14 residues. V dropped 1 base and J dropped 9 bases, with 16 bases sitting between them. The DNA for the CDR3 is TGTGCCAGCAGTGAAGGCCGGGACGCCAACCGGCAGTACGTC. Residues: CASSEGRDANRQYV.

The chain joins TRBV7-8 to TRBJ1-2, with unresolved D. Germline V gives CDR1 SGHVS, CDR2 FQNEAQ. Trimming pared 2 bases from V and 4 bases from J, leaving 20 bases between. This CDR3 region has 17 residues. This CDR3 reads CASSLLGHPGLRYGYTF. CDR3 nucleotide sequence: TGTGCCAGCAGCTTATTGGGCCACCCAGGTCTTCGCTATGGCTACACCTTC.

In this sample, this clonotype turned up a few times. V is TRBV21-1 and J is TRBJ1-4; the DNA was not used to check the table's D call, TRBD1. TRBV21-1 is a known pseudogene. This CDR3 is built from 14 residues. The CDR3 DNA reads as TGTGCCAGCAGCAACAGGACGGGGAGTGAAAAACTGTTTTTT. This sequence encodes CASSNRTGSEKLFF.

In its sample, this clonotype was seen many times. This chain uses TRBV20-1 with TRBJ2-1; 8 bases agree with TRBD2. Looked up from germline, CDR1 is DFQATT and CDR2 is SNEGSKA (reference sequence). The V gene end was trimmed by 3 bases and the J gene end by 2 bases; junction bases not matched to a gene: 3. This CDR3 spans 14 amino acids. As DNA, the CDR3 is TGCAGTGCTAGTGGACTAGCTCCCTACAATGAGCAGTTCTTC. Amino acids: CSASGLAPYNEQFF.

This clonotype came up a few times. This rearrangement joins TRBV7-2 to TRBJ1-4; D perhaps matches TRBD1 (6 bases). Germline V gene lookup returns CDR1 SGHTA and CDR2 FQGNSA. Trimming removed 2 bases at V and 5 bases at J, with 18 bases between. CDR3 size: 17 residues. The CDR3 nucleotides are TGTGCCAGCAGCTTATACGTCTACGGGACAAGGAATGAAAAACTGTTTTTT. This encodes CASSLYVYGTRNEKLFF.

This clonotype was recorded at least ten times. The CDR3, as DNA: TGCAGTGCTAGGGGACAATATTTTCAGCCCCAGCATTTT. The encoded protein is CSARGQYFQPQHF. The gene calls are TRBV20-1 and TRBJ1-5; tentative D call: TRBD1 (6 bases). The CDR3 sequence is 13 residues long. Germline loops: CDR1 DFQATT, CDR2 SNEGSKA (reference sequence). Between the trimmed V and J ends, which lost 3 bases and 6 bases, there was a span of 12 bases.

The chain couples TRBV5-1 to TRBJ2-2, with TRBD1 matching 7 bases. Trimming cost V 5 bases and J 3 bases; bases outside gene matches: 7. CDR3 length: 15 amino acids. CDR1 and CDR2 (germline): SGHRS, YFSETQ. In DNA, the CDR3 is TGCGCCAGCAGATGGACAGGAGGTGACACCGGGGAGCTGTTTTTT. Amino acids: CASRWTGGDTGELFF.

This clonotype was detected a few times. The rearrangement joins TRBV5-1 to TRBJ1-5; 8 bases are a match to TRBD1. Germline CDR1 is SGHRS and CDR2 is YFSETQ. Trimming took 0 bases from V and 5 from J; bases not matched to a gene: 4. This CDR3 is 15 amino acids long. The CDR3 sequence is CASSLGDRSDQPQHF. CDR3 sequence (DNA): TGCGCCAGCAGCTTGGGGGACAGGTCGGATCAGCCCCAGCATTTT.

This clonotype turned up a few times. The rearrangement joins TRBV15 to TRBJ1-3; D unresolved. The CDR3 has 16 amino acids. V lost 4 bases and J lost 4, with 17 bases in between. Looked up from germline, CDR1 is LNHNV and CDR2 is YYDKDF (reference sequence). CDR3 protein: CATSTQGPDLGNTIYF. As DNA, the CDR3 is TGTGCCACCAGCACCCAAGGGCCTGACCTGGGAAACACCATATATTTT.

The J gene is TRBJ1-5, the V gene TRBV2; TRBD1 might be the D (5 bases). This CDR3 region has 12 residues. V lost 7 bases and J 7 bases, leaving 11 bases between the germline ends. Germline V CDR1 and CDR2: SNHLY, FYNNEI. The CDR3 here is CASNFDRQPQHF. For the CDR3, the DNA is TGTGCCAGCAACTTTGACAGACAGCCCCAGCATTTT.

The sample holds many counts of this clonotype. This chain links TRBV9 with TRBJ2-7; 8 bases agree with TRBD2. The CDR3 sequence is 14 residues long. The junction had 8 bases not matched to a gene; V was cut back by 4 bases and J by 5 bases. Per germline, CDR1 SGDLS and CDR2 YYNGEE. DNA of the CDR3: TGTGCCAGCAGCACCGGGACTAGGAGCAACGAGCAGTACTTC. Translation gives CASSTGTRSNEQYF.

The V and J genes are TRBV25-1 and TRBJ2-3, with D possibly TRBD2 on 5 matching bases. The germline V gene encodes CDR1 MGHDK and CDR2 SYGVNS. Trimming cost V 3 bases and J 1 base, with 8 bases left between them. The CDR3 consists of 14 residues. CDR3 protein: CASSERGRTDTQYF. DNA for the CDR3: TGTGCCAGCAGTGAGAGAGGGCGCACAGATACGCAGTATTTT.

The CDR3 region is CASSSGQDFFYEQYF. The CDR3 DNA follows: TGTGCCAGCAGTTCGGGACAGGACTTTTTTTACGAGCAGTACTTC. The chain joins TRBV6-5 to TRBJ2-7, with TRBD1 matching over 8 bases. The V gene's germline CDR1 is MNHEY and CDR2 SVGAGI. Trimming at V came to 4 bases and at J to 4 bases, leaving 9 bases not matched to a gene. The CDR3 is made up of 15 amino acids.

This clonotype was found many times. The J gene is TRBJ2-3, the V gene TRBV6-2 or TRBV6-3; 8 bases map to TRBD2. J lost 6 bases, V lost 2 bases, and 7 bases had no gene match. Germline V gene lookup returns CDR1 MNHEY and CDR2 SVGEGT. The CDR3 runs 15 residues. CDR3 DNA sequence: TGTGCCAGCAGTTACCCGCCGACGGGGGGGGATACGCAGTATTTT. Its protein is CASSYPPTGGDTQYF.